The sample holds a few counts of the clone carrying this TCR beta chain. The V gene lost 1 base and the J gene lost 3 bases, with 9 bases spanning the gap. Germline V gives CDR1 SGHRS, CDR2 YFSETQ. The CDR3 contains 14 residues. These data belong to a study of identical twins. TCRdb re-called the 5' RACE reads with MiXCR, one entry per CDR3 protein. The sample contains roughly 720,000 distinct CDR3 sequences, 15% to 20% of which appear only once. The same data also went into a second study, on T cells expressing NK-cell markers.

The sample taken for sequencing was PBMCs. The chain carries TRBV5-1 and TRBJ2-3, with D unresolved. The TCR comes from a woman between 18 and 29 years old in good health. CDR3 region: CASSLNPGTDTQYF. The CDR3 DNA follows: TGCGCCAGCAGCTTGAATCCGGGTACAGATACGCAGTATTTT.